Below are 13 T cell receptor beta chains sequenced from a single sample in a study of cytomegalovirus exposure and HLA in healthy donors (dated by TCRdb to the late 2010s). The library came from the immunoSEQ multiplex PCR assay. A mixture of 60 forward primers for TCR Vbeta segments and 13 reverse primers for TCR Jbeta segments was used in the multiplex PCR. Here the immuneACCESS table is served through TCRdb, limited to in-frame sequences with V and J called. Missing clones are a known gap in these copies; in checked studies unresolved V genes cover under half, and the rest lacks a known reason. The sample has about 120,000 clones on record, 75% to 85% of them singletons. Around 9.5% of the sample rests with the top ten. The sequenced material came from PBMCs. The receptor set was obtained from a female donor in good health and CMV-seropositive.

There are a few counts of this clone. An end of the junction does not agree with germline; a read error may underlie this. This sequence joins TRBV11-2 and TRBJ1-2; a weak D match, TRBD1 (6 bases). CDR3 length: 12 amino acids. Germline lookup yields CDR1 SGHAT and CDR2 FQNNGV. DNA of the CDR3: TGTGCCAGCAGCTTAGCTCACGGGACACCCCTCTTC. Protein product: CASSLAHGTPLF.

The chain couples TRBV7-2 to TRBJ1-1; 7 positions agree with TRBD1. The germline V gene encodes CDR1 SGHTA and CDR2 FQGNSA. CDR3 length equals 15 residues. J gave up 5 bases and V 1 base, and 7 bases lay outside the gene matches. CDR3 residues: CASSLGQGVGTEAFF. The CDR3 DNA reads as TGTGCCAGCAGCTTAGGCCAGGGGGTGGGGACTGAAGCTTTCTTT.

The rearrangement links TRBV19 to TRBJ1-1; 7 nucleotides line up with TRBD1. After removal of 6 bases from V and 1 base from J, the junction contained 11 bases not matched to a gene. The germline V gene has CDR1 LNHDA and CDR2 SQIVND (reference sequence). The CDR3 consists of 16 residues. The CDR3 DNA reads TGTGCCAGTAGCCGTCGAGCACAGGGGACGAACACTGAAGCTTTCTTT. Its translation is CASSRRAQGTNTEAFF.

This clone was counted a few times. The J gene is TRBJ1-1, the V gene TRBV19; D uncertain. The CDR3 spans 12 residues. Germline loops: CDR1 LNHDA, CDR2 SQIVND (reference sequence). Trimming took 3 bases from V and 4 from J, leaving 6 bases between them. CDR3 in amino acids: CASSIPRTEAFF. For the CDR3, the DNA is TGTGCCAGTAGTATCCCGCGCACTGAAGCTTTCTTT.

This clone was found once. CDR3 region: CASSTRGGGYTF. The CDR3 nucleotides are TGCGCCAGCAGCACCAGGGGCGGCGGCTACACCTTC. The chain is built from TRBV5-1 and TRBJ1-2, with D possibly TRBD1 on 6 matching bases. V dropped 4 bases and J dropped 8 bases, with 12 bases sitting between them. CDR3 length: 12 amino acids. Germline V gives CDR1 SGHRS, CDR2 YFSETQ.

The chain links TRBV29-1 to TRBJ2-2, with TRBD1 as a possible D gene (6 bases). CDR1 and CDR2 (germline): SQVTM, ANQGSEA. V lost 6 bases, J lost 6 bases, and 14 bases lay in between. This CDR3 has 13 amino acids. The CDR3, as DNA: TGCAGCGTGAGAACAGGGTCACCCGGGGAGCTGTTTTTT. This encodes CSVRTGSPGELFF.

The chain combines TRBV15 with TRBJ1-2, with D tentatively TRBD1 (5 bases). The CDR3 is 14 amino acids. The germline V gene has CDR1 LNHNV and CDR2 YYDKDF (reference sequence). Trimming pared 3 bases from V and 8 bases from J, leaving 16 bases between. CDR3 sequence: CATSSSQGIFGYTF. For the CDR3, the DNA is TGTGCCACCAGCAGCAGTCAGGGAATCTTCGGCTACACCTTC. Looking up the rest from reference TRBV15 and TRBJ1-2 gives the full variable domain: DAMVIQNPRYQVTQFGKPVTLSCSQTLNHNVMYWYQQKSSQAPKLLFHYYDKDFNNEADTPDNFQSRRPNTSFCFLDIRSPGLGDTAMYLCATSSSQGIFGYTFGSGTRLTVV.

The chain joins TRBV5-1 to TRBJ2-1, with 11 nucleotides matching TRBD1. V was clipped by 4 bases and J by 8 bases; unmatched bases: 5. The length of the CDR3 is 14 residues. CDR1 SGHRS and CDR2 YFSETQ come from the germline V gene. The DNA for the CDR3 is TGCGCCAGCAGCCTGGGACAGGGGGGCTATGAGCAGTTCTTC. Encoded protein: CASSLGQGGYEQFF.

This clone was found once. The V gene is TRBV5-4, the J gene TRBJ1-2; 7 nucleotides agree with TRBD1. Trimming removed 4 bases from V and 1 base from J; junction bases left unmatched: 4. There are 14 residues in the CDR3. Germline lookup yields CDR1 SGHNT and CDR2 YYREEE (reference sequence). The CDR3, as DNA: TGTGCCAGCAGCGTGACAGGGTTTAACTATGGCTACACCTTC. This gives the protein CASSVTGFNYGYTF. The complete variable domain, with remaining parts taken from reference TRBV5-4 and TRBJ1-2, reads ETGVTQSPTHLIKTRGQQVTLRCSSQSGHNTVSWYQQALGQGPQFIFQYYREEENGRGNFPPRFSGLQFPNYSSELNVNALELDDSALYLCASSVTGFNYGYTFGSGTRLTVV.

The rearrangement joins TRBV6-6 to TRBJ1-1; TRBD1 aligns across 8 bases. V trimming: 4 bases; J trimming: 5 bases; junction bases outside the gene matches: 6. The CDR3 contains 14 residues. Per the germline V gene, CDR1 is MNHNY and CDR2 is SVGAGI (reference sequence). The CDR3 sequence: CASSLTGGGTEAFF. In DNA form, the CDR3 reads TGTGCCAGCAGTTTAACAGGGGGGGGAACTGAAGCTTTCTTT.

V is TRBV30 and J is TRBJ1-1, with 7 bases that match TRBD1. There are 12 residues in the CDR3. With V trimmed by 7 bases and J by 2 bases, 4 bases remained unmatched. The germline gives CDR1 GTSNPN, CDR2 SVGIG (reference sequence). The CDR3 nucleotides read TGTGCCTCGCAGGGGGAAAACACTGAAGCTTTCTTT. This sequence encodes CASQGENTEAFF.

The chain uses TRBV18 and TRBJ1-5; perhaps TRBD1 as D (5 bases). This CDR3 comprises 14 residues. Trimming removed 2 bases at V and 2 bases at J, with 7 bases between. The V gene's germline CDR1 is KGHSH and CDR2 LQKENI. Here the CDR3 DNA reads TGTGCCAGCTCACCAGTAGGGGGCAATCAGCCCCAGCATTTT. This gives the protein CASSPVGGNQPQHF.

The chain recombines TRBV6-1 with TRBJ1-6; TRBD1 is a possible D gene (6 bases). Looked up from germline, CDR1 is MNHNS and CDR2 is SASEGT. The V and J ends lost 9 bases and 3 bases respectively, with 12 bases between them. CDR3 size: 14 residues. The CDR3 DNA is TGTGCCAGTAGACAGGCTGTCTATAATTCACCCCTCCACTTT. This sequence encodes CASRQAVYNSPLHF.